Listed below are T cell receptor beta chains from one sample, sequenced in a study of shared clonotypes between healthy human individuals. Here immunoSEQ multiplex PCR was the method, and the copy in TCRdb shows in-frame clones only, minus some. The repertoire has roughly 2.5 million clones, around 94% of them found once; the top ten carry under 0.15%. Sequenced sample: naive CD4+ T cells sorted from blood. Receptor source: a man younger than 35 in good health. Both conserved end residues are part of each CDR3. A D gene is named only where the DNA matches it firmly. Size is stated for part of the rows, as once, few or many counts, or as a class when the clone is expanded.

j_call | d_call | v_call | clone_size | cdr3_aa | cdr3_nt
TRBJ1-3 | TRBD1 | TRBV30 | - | CAYRWDRSSGNTIYF | TGTGCGTACCGTTGGGACAGGAGCTCTGGAAACACCATATATTTT
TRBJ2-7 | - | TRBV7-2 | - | CASSLRGAYEQYF | TGTGCCAGCAGCTTGAGGGGGGCCTACGAGCAGTACTTC
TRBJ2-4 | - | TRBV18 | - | CASSDRNIQYF | TGTGCCAGCTCAGACCGGAACATTCAGTACTTC
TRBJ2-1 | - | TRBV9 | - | CASSHSPEGRWRGSYNEQFF | TGTGCCAGCAGCCACTCCCCGGAGGGTAGATGGAGGGGCTCCTACAATGAGCAGTTCTTC
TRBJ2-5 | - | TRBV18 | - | CASSPGSQETQYF | TGTGCCAGCTCACCAGGTTCCCAAGAGACCCAGTACTTC
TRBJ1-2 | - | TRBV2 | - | CASSTSNYGYTF | TGTGCCAGCAGTACGTCTAACTATGGCTACACCTTC
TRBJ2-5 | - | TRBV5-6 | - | CASSQVETQYF | TGTGCCAGCAGCCAAGTAGAGACCCAGTACTTC
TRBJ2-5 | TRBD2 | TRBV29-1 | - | CSVEPRLAAETQYF | TGCAGCGTTGAACCCCGACTAGCAGCCGAGACCCAGTACTTC
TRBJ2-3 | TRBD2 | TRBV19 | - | CASRAGGKNTDTQYF | TGTGCCAGTAGGGCGGGGGGGAAAAACACAGATACGCAGTATTTT
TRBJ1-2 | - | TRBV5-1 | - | CASSLADGGYGYTF | TGCGCCAGCAGCTTGGCTGACGGGGGGTATGGCTACACCTTC
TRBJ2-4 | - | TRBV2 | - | CASNLDSKNIQYF | TGTGCCAGCAATCTGGACTCCAAAAACATTCAGTACTTC
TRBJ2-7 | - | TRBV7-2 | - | CASSAVGGREQYF | TGTGCCAGCAGCGCCGTCGGGGGGCGCGAGCAGTACTTC
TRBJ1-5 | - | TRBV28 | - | CASNIPREPQHF | TGTGCCAGCAATATACCCAGGGAGCCCCAGCATTTT
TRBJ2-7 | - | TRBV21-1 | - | CASSATSIYEQYF | TGTGCCAGCAGCGCTACAAGTATCTACGAGCAGTACTTC
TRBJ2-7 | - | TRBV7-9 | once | CASSLRGLGGSYEQYF | TGTGCCAGCAGCTTGCGGGGGCTAGGAGGCTCCTACGAGCAGTACTTC
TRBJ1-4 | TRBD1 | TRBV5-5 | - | CASSLVGGGGEKLFF | TGTGCCAGCAGCTTGGTAGGGGGCGGTGGTGAAAAACTGTTTTTT
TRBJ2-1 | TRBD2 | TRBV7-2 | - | CASSSAGGAWNEQFF | TGTGCCAGCAGCTCTGCGGGAGGGGCATGGAATGAGCAGTTCTTC